Listed here are 25 T cell receptor beta chains from one sample, sequenced in a study of T and B cells in COVID-19 patients. Multiplex PCR with BIOMED2 TRB-A/B primer pools amplified TRB rearrangements. One entry per CDR3 protein, called by TCRdb with MiXCR from the multiplex PCR reads. The table has some 6,300 distinct CDR3 sequences, approximately 36% seen once. Each TRB amplification used 250-500 ng of genomic DNA from blood. The sample consisted of blood. Source of these receptors: a human donor with active COVID-19.

This clonotype is classed as medium-sized. The chain couples TRBV6-5 to TRBJ1-2, with TRBD1 matching 8 bases. The germline CDR1 and CDR2 sequences are MNHEY and SVGAGI. V was pared by 6 bases and J by 7 bases, with 4 bases of the junction left unmatched. CDR3 length equals 12 residues. The CDR3 sequence: CASRDRVSGYTF. CDR3 nucleotides: TGTGCCAGCAGGGACAGGGTCTCTGGCTACACCTTC.

The chain employs TRBV20-1 and TRBJ1-3; D not certain. V lost 0 bases and J lost 2, with 8 bases in between. Germline values: CDR1 DFQATT, CDR2 SNEGSKA (reference sequence). The CDR3 runs to 14 residues. The CDR3 loop is CSARDVDAGNTIYF. The CDR3, as DNA: TGCAGTGCTAGAGATGTGGATGCTGGAAACACCATATATTTT.

This clonotype is classed as medium-sized (0.01 to 0.1%). The rearrangement joins TRBV12-3 or TRBV12-4 to TRBJ2-1; 8 nucleotides line up with TRBD2. This CDR3 comprises 18 residues. Trimming cost V 5 bases and J 1 base; bases outside gene matches: 13. As DNA, the CDR3 is TGTGCCAGCAGTCCAGAGAAAGGCGGGAGGAGATCCTACAATGAGCAGTTCTTC. As protein: CASSPEKGGRRSYNEQFF.

On this clonotype: This clone may be a read error of a much larger clone one base away. The chain employs TRBV12-3 or TRBV12-4 and TRBJ2-1; 9 bases match TRBD2. The CDR3 runs to 15 residues. The CDR3 loop reads CASSLGREGYNEQLF. The CDR3 DNA follows: TGTGCCAGCAGTTTGGGGCGGGAGGGCTACAATGAGCAGCTCTTC.

The chain recombines TRBV14 with TRBJ2-7, with D perhaps TRBD2 (5 bases). V lost 3 bases and J 2 bases, leaving 11 bases between the germline ends. The CDR3 is 14 residues long. Germline assignment: CDR1 SGHDN and CDR2 FVKESK. For the CDR3, the DNA is TGTGCCAGCAGCCACAGGACTGGAACCTACGAGCAGTACTTC. Its protein is CASSHRTGTYEQYF.

This clonotype is labeled medium-sized (0.01 to 0.1%). The chain has TRBV29-1 and TRBJ2-1; D possibly corresponds to TRBD2 (5 bases). Germline V gene lookup returns CDR1 SQVTM and CDR2 ANQGSEA. The CDR3 covers 15 residues. V lost 4 bases, J lost 0 bases, and 13 bases lay in between. This CDR3 is CSVVPAANSYNEQFF. The CDR3 DNA is TGCAGCGTTGTCCCAGCGGCCAACTCCTACAATGAGCAGTTCTTC.

The chain is built from TRBV4-3 and TRBJ2-2, with D possibly being TRBD2 (5 bases). The CDR3 sequence is 16 residues long. Trimming shortened V by 1 base and J by 1 base, and 10 bases separated the two germline ends. The V gene's germline CDR1 is LGHNA and CDR2 YSLEER. CDR3: CASSQAYRENTGELFF. CDR3 DNA: TGCGCCAGCAGCCAAGCGTATCGGGAGAACACCGGGGAGCTGTTTTTT.

This clonotype was seen more than once but under ten times. The CDR3 DNA reads TGTGCCAGCCGAAGGGGGACTAGCGGGAACTACGAGCAGTACTTC. It is translated as CASRRGTSGNYEQYF. The gene calls are TRBV6-2 or TRBV6-3 and TRBJ2-7; 13 bases line up with TRBD2. With V trimmed by 8 bases and J by 3 bases, 7 bases remained unmatched. From germline, CDR1 is MNHEY and CDR2 SVGEGT. This CDR3 is 15 amino acids long.

Within the sample, this clonotype is medium-sized. The chain couples TRBV18 to TRBJ2-3; 12 bases map to TRBD2. The trim removed 2 bases at V and 0 bases at J, leaving 3 bases unmatched. CDR1 is KGHSH and CDR2 is LQKENI in the germline V gene. CDR3 length equals 17 residues. DNA of the CDR3: TGTGCCAGCTCACCAGGGACTAGCGGGCCTAGCACAGATACGCAGTATTTT. This encodes CASSPGTSGPSTDTQYF.

The rearrangement joins TRBV10-3 to TRBJ2-5, with D uncertain. Trimming stripped 2 bases from V and 2 bases from J, with 15 bases between. The CDR3 extends over 16 amino acids. Germline loops: CDR1 ENHRY, CDR2 SYGVKD. CDR3 in DNA: TGTGCCATCAGTGAGAAAGGAACGGTAGCTCAAGAGACCCAGTACTTC. It is translated as CAISEKGTVAQETQYF.

V and J are TRBV6-2 or TRBV6-3 and TRBJ2-7; 9 bases line up with TRBD2. The CDR3 contains 14 residues. V lost 7 bases, J lost 4 bases, and 8 bases stayed unmatched. CDR1 and CDR2 from the germline V gene are MNHEY and SVGEGT. CDR3: CASTRRGLAYEQYF. The CDR3 DNA is TGTGCCAGCACCCGGCGGGGACTAGCTTACGAGCAGTACTTC.

J is TRBJ1-1 and V is TRBV10-3, with a possible D match to TRBD1 (5 bases). The CDR3 has 14 amino acids. CDR1 is ENHRY, CDR2 SYGVKD, per germline. V lost 9 bases and J lost 5, with 19 bases in between. Here the CDR3 DNA reads TGTGCCATTAGAAATCCGGGGGACGGGACTGAAGCTTTCTTT. This sequence encodes CAIRNPGDGTEAFF.

In its sample, this clonotype ranks as medium-sized (0.01 to 0.1%). The chain uses TRBV30 and TRBJ2-7, with D possibly TRBD1 on 5 matching bases. The CDR3 runs 14 residues. Germline CDR1 is GTSNPN and CDR2 is SVGIG (reference sequence). V shed 5 bases and J shed 3 bases, with 17 bases lying between them. The CDR3 sequence: CAWRGRGTGYEQYF. In nucleotides, the CDR3 is TGTGCCTGGCGAGGAAGGGGTACGGGCTACGAGCAGTACTTC.

This clonotype is categorized as medium-sized (0.01 to 0.1%). V is TRBV27 and J is TRBJ2-1; D remains ambiguous. The V end was cut by 4 bases, the J end by 0 bases, with 10 bases between. The germline gives CDR1 MNHEY, CDR2 SMNVEV (reference sequence). The CDR3 covers 15 residues. As DNA, the CDR3 is TGTGCCAGCAGTTCCGCGGTCTTCTCCTACAATGAGCAGTTCTTC. This translates into CASSSAVFSYNEQFF.

This clonotype was seen repeatedly, ten times or more. The gene calls are TRBV6-2 or TRBV6-3 and TRBJ2-6, with a weak D call TRBD1 (5 bases). This CDR3 comprises 17 residues. Germline values: CDR1 MNHEY, CDR2 SVGEGT. V was clipped by 4 bases and J by 0 bases, with 13 bases between them. The CDR3 DNA reads TGTGCCAGCAGTTCCGGCGGACATAGCTCTGGGGCCAACGTCCTGACTTTC. Translated, it gives CASSSGGHSSGANVLTF.

The rearrangement uses TRBV6-5 and TRBJ2-1; 8 bases align to TRBD2. This CDR3 contains 15 residues. J was trimmed by 7 bases and V by 2 bases; bases with no gene match: 7. Germline CDR1 MNHEY, CDR2 SVGAGI. In nucleotides, the CDR3 is TGTGCCAGCAGTTACGACGGGAGGGCCAAGAATGAGCAGTTCTTC. Protein sequence: CASSYDGRAKNEQFF.

V and J are TRBV7-9 and TRBJ1-4; TRBD1 is a possible D gene (5 bases). Deletions cut 6 bases from V and 4 bases from J, with 12 bases between. The CDR3 runs to 14 residues. Germline-derived CDR1 and CDR2 are SEHNR and FQNEAQ (reference sequence). CDR3 DNA sequence: TGTGCCAGCAGTTTAACGGGGGATAATGAAAAACTGTTTTTT. As protein: CASSLTGDNEKLFF.

This clonotype was detected only a few times. V is TRBV29-1 and J is TRBJ2-7, with TRBD2 matching over 7 bases. The CDR3 spans 13 residues. Trimming removed 7 bases from V and 3 bases from J; junction bases left unmatched: 9. Germline CDR1 is SQVTM and CDR2 is ANQGSEA. CDR3 residues: CSAAQGGGYEQYF. The CDR3 DNA follows: TGCAGCGCTGCCCAGGGCGGGGGCTACGAGCAGTACTTC.

V gene TRBV18 combines with J gene TRBJ2-3; 8 positions match TRBD2. The V gene end was trimmed by 5 bases and the J gene end by 2 bases; junction bases not matched to a gene: 9. The CDR3 consists of 16 residues. Germline CDR1 and CDR2: KGHSH and LQKENI. CDR3 sequence: CASSAPGTRDTDTQYF. CDR3 coding DNA: TGTGCCAGCTCAGCCCCTGGGACTAGGGACACAGATACGCAGTATTTT.

The V call is TRBV4-3, the J call TRBJ2-7, with a weak D call TRBD1 (6 bases). With 0 bases removed from V and 6 bases from J, the gap between germline ends came to 9 bases. Germline V gene data show CDR1 as LGHNA and CDR2 as YSLEER. The CDR3 extends over 13 amino acids. The CDR3 spells CASSQESGAEQYF. DNA for the CDR3: TGCGCCAGCAGCCAAGAGTCAGGGGCCGAGCAGTACTTC.

V and J are TRBV6-1 and TRBJ1-4; D is unclear. The V end lost 3 bases, the J end lost 4 bases, and 9 bases lay between the germline ends. In germline, CDR1 is MNHNS, CDR2 SASEGT. The CDR3 is 14 amino acids. The CDR3 nucleotides read TGTGCCAGCAGTGAGCAGGAAATTAATGAAAAACTGTTTTTT. The encoded protein is CASSEQEINEKLFF.

The chain recombines TRBV6-2 or TRBV6-3 with TRBJ2-6; a possible D gene is TRBD1 (6 bases). The CDR3 sequence is 18 residues long. Trimming removed 9 bases at V and 0 bases at J, with 21 bases between. Germline V lookup: CDR1 MNHEY, CDR2 SVGEGT. CDR3 in amino acids: CASYTARQVFSGANVLTF. The CDR3 nucleotides are TGTGCCAGTTACACCGCGAGACAGGTGTTCTCTGGGGCCAACGTCCTGACTTTC.

This clonotype was seen a handful of times. The chain couples TRBV10-2 to TRBJ1-1; perhaps TRBD1 as D (5 bases). CDR3 length: 13 residues. CDR1 is WSHSY, CDR2 SAAADI, per germline. V lost 6 bases, J lost 5 bases, and 13 bases lay in between. Written as DNA, the CDR3 is TGCGCCAGCAGGTCGGGATGGGGGACTGAAGCTTTCTTT. It translates to CASRSGWGTEAFF.

By share, this clonotype counts as medium-sized. The chain joins TRBV29-1 to TRBJ2-1; TRBD1 agrees at 11 bases. This CDR3 contains 11 residues. CDR1 SQVTM and CDR2 ANQGSEA come from the germline V gene. V lost 3 bases and J lost 14; bases outside the gene matches: 3. CDR3 amino acids: CSVDGDRGKFF. CDR3 sequence (DNA): TGCAGCGTTGATGGGGACAGGGGGAAGTTCTTC.

This clonotype has a handful of counts. The V and J genes are TRBV27 and TRBJ2-1, with 7 bases lining up with TRBD2. Germline CDR1 MNHEY, CDR2 SMNVEV (reference sequence). V lost 5 bases to trimming and J lost 1 base; unmatched junction nucleotides: 8. CDR3 length equals 16 residues. The CDR3 DNA follows: TGTGCCAGCAGTCCCAGGGCGGGAGATTCCTACAATGAGCAGTTCTTC. This encodes CASSPRAGDSYNEQFF.